Following are 30 T cell receptor beta chains from one sample sequenced in a study of response to subunit inactivated influenza vaccine. TCRdb re-called the RT-PCR reads through MiXCR, storing one row per CDR3 protein. The profile shows 600,000 to 700,000 distinct CDR3 sequences, 11% to 15% of them singletons. Material: PBMCs from blood, obtained around 15 days before vaccination. These receptors originate from a man aged 45 to 65 who received an inactivated influenza vaccine.

Concerning this clonotype itself: Since a much larger clone is just one base distant, this may be a read error. V gene TRBV2 combines with J gene TRBJ2-7; 11 bases fit TRBD1. This CDR3 is 14 amino acids long. V shed 6 bases and J 3 bases; nucleotides not matched to a gene: 4. Germline values: CDR1 SNHLY, CDR2 FYNNEI. CDR3 nucleotides: TGTGCCAGCAGAGCCGGGACAGGGGGCTACGAGCAGTACTTC. Translating it yields CASRAGTGGYEQYF.

Regarding this clonotype: The junction does not match germline at one end; this may be a read error. The genes are TRBV10-3 and TRBJ2-7; D possibly corresponds to TRBD1 (6 bases). This CDR3 spans 14 amino acids. CDR1 and CDR2 from the germline V gene are ENHRY and SYGVKD. CDR3 residues: CAVRDPGQLREQYF. CDR3 DNA: TGTGCCGTCAGAGATCCGGGACAACTCCGCGAGCAGTACTTC.

There are a few counts of this clonotype. V usage is TRBV29-1 and J usage is TRBJ2-1; 7 bases line up with TRBD2. There are 14 residues in the CDR3. V lost 5 bases to trimming and J lost 0 bases; unmatched junction nucleotides: 4. Per the germline V gene, CDR1 is SQVTM and CDR2 is ANQGSEA. The CDR3 nucleotides are TGCAGCGTTAGCGGGGCCGGCTCCTACAATGAGCAGTTCTTC. Its translation is CSVSGAGSYNEQFF.

Ten or more counts support this clonotype. The chain has TRBV29-1 and TRBJ2-1; unclear D gene. V lost 4 bases and J 0 bases, leaving 10 bases between the germline ends. The CDR3 has 14 residues. Germline CDR1 SQVTM, CDR2 ANQGSEA. The CDR3 loop is CSVGLTSSYNEQFF. CDR3 DNA: TGCAGCGTTGGATTGACAAGCTCCTACAATGAGCAGTTCTTC.

The chain's CDR3 is CASSWQGGDEQYF. The DNA for the CDR3 is TGTGCCAGCAGCTGGCAGGGTGGCGACGAGCAGTACTTC. The gene calls are TRBV28 and TRBJ2-7; perhaps TRBD1 as D (5 bases). There are 13 residues in the CDR3. Trimming removed 6 bases from V and 5 bases from J, with 14 bases in between. Germline lookup yields CDR1 MDHEN and CDR2 SYDVKM.

The J gene is TRBJ2-1, the V gene TRBV9, with 8 bases aligning to TRBD2. J was trimmed by 8 bases and V by 2 bases; bases with no gene match: 12. The CDR3 contains 16 residues. Per the germline V gene, CDR1 is SGDLS and CDR2 is YYNGEE. The CDR3 region has the DNA TGTGCCAGCAGCGTGGGGGGGCGACTAGCGTCACATGAGCAGTTCTTC. This translates into CASSVGGRLASHEQFF.

This clonotype was seen more than once but under ten times. V gene TRBV25-1 combines with J gene TRBJ2-1, with D tentatively TRBD1 (5 bases). CDR1 is MGHDK and CDR2 is SYGVNS in the germline V gene. Trimming took off 8 bases at V and 6 bases at J, with 11 bases between the two ends. The CDR3 contains 12 residues. The CDR3 spells CASRPDSNEQFF. The CDR3 nucleotides read TGTGCCAGCCGTCCCGACAGCAATGAGCAGTTCTTC.

In its sample, this clonotype was seen many times. The gene calls are TRBV20-1 and TRBJ2-7; D is uncertain. Trimming stripped 4 bases from V and 1 base from J, with 11 bases between. There are 13 residues in the CDR3. Per the germline V gene, CDR1 is DFQATT and CDR2 is SNEGSKA (reference sequence). The CDR3 region has the DNA TGCAGTGCTACGGTGCAGCGTTCCTACGAGCAGTACTTC. It specifies CSATVQRSYEQYF.

The chain is built from TRBV20-1 and TRBJ2-1; TRBD2 matches 12 bases. CDR3 length equals 15 residues. Germline CDR1 and CDR2: DFQATT and SNEGSKA (reference sequence). After removal of 6 bases from V and 2 bases from J, the junction contained 5 bases not matched to a gene. CDR3 DNA: TGCAGTGCCCTGGGACTAGCGGGCGCCTACAATGAGCAGTTCTTC. Translating gives CSALGLAGAYNEQFF.

The chain recombines TRBV2 with TRBJ1-6; D perhaps matches TRBD1 (5 bases). CDR1 is SNHLY and CDR2 is FYNNEI in the germline V gene. This CDR3 spans 16 amino acids. V lost 2 bases and J lost 3, with 11 bases in between. CDR3 sequence (DNA): TGTGCCAGCAGTGAACAGGGCGCTCTCTATAATTCACCCCTCCACTTT. This gives the protein CASSEQGALYNSPLHF.

The V and J genes are TRBV15 and TRBJ1-3; TRBD1 agrees at 8 bases. This CDR3 has 20 amino acids. V gave up 5 bases and J gave up 4 bases; unmatched junction bases: 22. Germline V gene sequence: CDR1 LNHNV, CDR2 YYDKDF (reference sequence). CDR3 residues: CATSDLSWRDRQPSGNTIYF. CDR3 in DNA: TGTGCCACCAGCGATCTTTCGTGGCGGGACAGGCAACCCTCGGGAAACACCATATATTTT.

This clonotype has more than one count but fewer than ten. This chain joins TRBV29-1 and TRBJ2-3; tentative D call: TRBD2 (6 bases). This CDR3 region has 15 residues. Germline V lookup: CDR1 SQVTM, CDR2 ANQGSEA. V was clipped by 0 bases and J by 4 bases, with 14 bases between them. In nucleotides, the CDR3 is TGCAGCGTTGAAGATGCGGGGTCCCCCCCAGATACGCAGTATTTT. This translates into CSVEDAGSPPDTQYF.

V is TRBV6-5 and J is TRBJ2-6, with a possible D match to TRBD2 (5 bases). CDR1 MNHEY and CDR2 SVGAGI come from the germline V gene. The CDR3 has 16 amino acids. The V and J ends lost 4 bases and 9 bases respectively, with 19 bases between them. CDR3 coding DNA: TGTGCCAGCAGTTTGACCCTGACCGGGATCGTCAACGTCCTGACTTTC. It codes for CASSLTLTGIVNVLTF.

This clonotype was recorded many times. This chain connects TRBV20-1 to TRBJ2-4, with 9 bases aligning to TRBD1. Germline V lookup: CDR1 DFQATT, CDR2 SNEGSKA (reference sequence). With V trimmed by 5 bases and J by 5 bases, 7 bases remained unmatched. The CDR3 length is 14 residues. CDR3 bases: TGCAGTGCTCTCCGGGACAGGGTGCAAAACATTCAGTACTTC. The encoded protein is CSALRDRVQNIQYF.

This clonotype has just a few counts. V usage is TRBV12-3 or TRBV12-4 and J usage is TRBJ2-1; 7 nucleotides agree with TRBD2. This CDR3 has 15 residues. J was trimmed by 3 bases and V by 2 bases; bases with no gene match: 4. CDR3 loop: CASSLWEGLYNEQFF. The CDR3 DNA sequence: TGTGCCAGCAGTTTATGGGAGGGCCTCTACAATGAGCAGTTCTTC.

This clonotype was detected a few times. This chain joins TRBV28 and TRBJ1-4; D is unresolved. The CDR3 spans 12 residues. Germline CDR1 MDHEN, CDR2 SYDVKM. As DNA, the CDR3 is TGTGCAAGTGGCCCGACTAATGAAAAACTGTTTTTT. This encodes CASGPTNEKLFF.

The rearrangement joins TRBV12-3 or TRBV12-4 to TRBJ1-4, with 11 nucleotides matching TRBD1. The CDR3 spans 17 residues. The V and J ends lost 6 bases and 0 bases, in that order; junction bases with no gene match: 6. CDR3 protein: CASSRTGGGTTNEKLFF. Here the CDR3 DNA reads TGTGCCAGCAGCAGGACAGGGGGCGGGACAACTAATGAAAAACTGTTTTTT.

This clonotype was observed many times. CDR3 DNA: TGTGCCAGCTCCGTTACTGGACAGACCGAAGCTTTCTTT. This encodes CASSVTGQTEAFF. The chain uses TRBV18 and TRBJ1-1; a weak D match, TRBD1 (6 bases). Trimming took off 6 bases at V and 8 bases at J, with 16 bases between the two ends. This CDR3 has 13 amino acids. CDR1 is KGHSH, CDR2 LQKENI, per germline.

In this sample, this clonotype turned up a few times. J is TRBJ2-7 and V is TRBV11-2, with TRBD1 as a possible D gene (5 bases). The V end was cut by 2 bases, the J end by 5 bases, with 19 bases between. This CDR3 is 16 amino acids long. CDR1 is SGHAT and CDR2 is FQNNGV in the germline V gene. Here the CDR3 DNA reads TGTGCCAGCAGCTTAAAGGGAAGGGGATCCCTGGACGAGCAGTACTTC. This gives the protein CASSLKGRGSLDEQYF.

This clonotype was counted a few times. V is TRBV5-1 and J is TRBJ2-5; the match to TRBD1 covers 7 bases. V shed 4 bases and J 7 bases; nucleotides not matched to a gene: 7. This CDR3 region has 13 residues. Germline assignment: CDR1 SGHRS and CDR2 YFSETQ. In DNA form, the CDR3 reads TGCGCCAGCAGCCTGGACAGGTGGGGGACCCAGTACTTC. Residues: CASSLDRWGTQYF.

This clonotype was detected only a few times. The chain couples TRBV7-2 to TRBJ2-7; 9 bases fit TRBD2. The trim removed 4 bases at V and 7 bases at J, leaving 11 bases unmatched. Germline CDR1 reads SGHTA; CDR2 reads FQGNSA. The CDR3 spans 15 residues. The CDR3 loop reads CASSSPELAGPEQYF. For the CDR3, the DNA is TGTGCCAGCAGCTCCCCCGAGCTAGCGGGACCTGAGCAGTACTTC.

The chain is built from TRBV12-3 or TRBV12-4 and TRBJ1-2; D uncertain. The V end was cut by 7 bases, the J end by 7 bases, with 13 bases between. There are 12 residues in the CDR3. The CDR3 loop reads CASTPGHSGYTF. In nucleotides, the CDR3 is TGTGCCAGCACCCCCGGTCACTCTGGCTACACCTTC.

This clonotype occurred a few times. The rearrangement links TRBV20-1 to TRBJ2-2; the D gene is possibly TRBD2 (7 bases). Germline V gene data show CDR1 as DFQATT and CDR2 as SNEGSKA (reference sequence). The CDR3 has 16 residues. Trimming shortened V by 4 bases and J by 4 bases, and 19 bases separated the two germline ends. CDR3 bases: TGCAGTGCTATTGTCGGGGGGCAGTCGGGCACCGGGGAGCTGTTTTTT. Amino acid sequence: CSAIVGGQSGTGELFF.

The V gene is TRBV20-1, the J gene TRBJ2-7; no firm D call. From germline, CDR1 is DFQATT and CDR2 SNEGSKA (reference sequence). Trimming left V 0 bases short and J 4 bases short, with 4 bases between. CDR3 length equals 11 residues. The CDR3 spells CSARDVYEQYF. CDR3 in DNA: TGCAGTGCTAGAGATGTGTACGAGCAGTACTTC.

This clonotype was seen ten or more times. The V gene is TRBV5-1, the J gene TRBJ1-1, with 10 positions matching TRBD1. Germline loops: CDR1 SGHRS, CDR2 YFSETQ. This CDR3 has 15 amino acids. Trimming took 0 bases from V and 3 from J; bases not matched to a gene: 2. The CDR3 here is CASSLGQGAHTEAFF. The CDR3 nucleotides read TGCGCCAGCAGCTTGGGACAGGGGGCCCACACTGAAGCTTTCTTT.

This clonotype appeared a few times. The chain joins TRBV20-1 to TRBJ2-1, with 8 bases that match TRBD2. The CDR3 is made up of 15 amino acids. Trimming at V came to 5 bases and at J to 6 bases, leaving 12 bases not matched to a gene. Germline V gives CDR1 DFQATT, CDR2 SNEGSKA (reference sequence). The CDR3 loop is CSAPLVAGYSNEQFF. The CDR3 region has the DNA TGCAGTGCTCCTCTGGTAGCGGGGTATTCCAATGAGCAGTTCTTC.

This chain uses TRBV5-1 with TRBJ2-1; 9 bases fit TRBD2. Germline V CDR1 and CDR2: SGHRS, YFSETQ. The trim removed 0 bases at V and 2 bases at J, leaving 6 bases unmatched. This CDR3 comprises 17 residues. CDR3 sequence: CASSLEGLALAYNEQFF. DNA of the CDR3: TGCGCCAGCAGCTTGGAGGGACTAGCCTTAGCCTACAATGAGCAGTTCTTC. Using reference TRBV5-1 and TRBJ2-1 for the parts outside the CDR3, the full variable domain is KAGVTQTPRYLIKTRGQQVTLSCSPISGHRSVSWYQQTPGQGLQFLFEYFSETQRNKGNFPGRFSGRQFSNSRSEMNVSTLELGDSALYLCASSLEGLALAYNEQFFGPGTRLTVL.

This clonotype was observed a single time. V usage is TRBV6-5 and J usage is TRBJ2-5; the D gene is possibly TRBD1 (6 bases). From germline, CDR1 is MNHEY and CDR2 SVGAGI. The CDR3 contains 15 residues. The V end lost 2 bases, the J end lost 2 bases, and 12 bases lay between the germline ends. CDR3 nucleotides: TGTGCCAGCAGTTACCTGGGGACAAAGCAAGAGACCCAGTACTTC. Translated: CASSYLGTKQETQYF.

The chain recombines TRBV6-5 with TRBJ2-2; D not certain. The ends were cut back, 3 bases at V and 1 base at J, with 12 bases in the middle. This CDR3 has 16 residues. The germline V gene has CDR1 MNHEY and CDR2 SVGAGI. In DNA form, the CDR3 reads TGTGCCAGCAGTTATTTGGCGTTAGGGAACACCGGGGAGCTGTTTTTT. Translation gives CASSYLALGNTGELFF.

The chain has TRBV7-8 and TRBJ2-2; D gene uncertain. The CDR3 contains 12 residues. Germline CDR1 is SGHVS and CDR2 is FQNEAQ. V lost 11 bases, J lost 5 bases, and 12 bases lay in between. The CDR3 DNA follows: TGTGCCCACCCGCGTGGAACCGGGGAGCTGTTTTTT. Translating gives CAHPRGTGELFF.